This TCR beta chain was documented in a study of cytomegalovirus exposure and HLA in healthy donors. Study-wide context: In an earlier analysis, 90 million to 120 million unique TCR beta sequences were found from approximately 190 million T cells.

PCR involved 60 Vbeta and 13 Jbeta primers. Source study methods: There were 80 million to 95 million unique TCR beta chains by a later count, and around 10 million of them were shared. Sequenced by immunoSEQ multiplex PCR; TCRdb stores in-frame clones only, minus some. Clonal size and the V and J genes are those of that table, whereas D and trimming came from the DNA. The data contain over 150,000 clones, roughly three quarters of them singletons. Donors were nominally healthy when sampled, though unrecorded immune exposures were likely. The V and J ends lost 3 bases and 5 bases, in that order; junction bases with no gene match: 5. This CDR3 is built from 15 residues. CDR1 is KGHSH and CDR2 is LQKENI in the germline V gene. To note about this clone: Its specificity is unknown.

Overall study findings and caveats: A later analysis linked a missense DCLRE1C variant to TCR beta V- and J-gene trimming.

The TCR sequence derives from a man between 25 and 39 years old in good health and CMV-seropositive. This rearrangement joins TRBV18 to TRBJ2-1; 9 bases map to TRBD2. Sequenced sample: PBMCs. The CDR3 region has the DNA TGTGCCAGCTCACCTGCTAGCGGGACGAACAATGAGCAGTTCTTC. Its translation is CASSPASGTNNEQFF. Full variable domain (rest looked up from reference TRBV18 and TRBJ2-1): NAGVMQNPRHLVRRRGQEARLRCSPMKGHSHVYWYRQLPEEGLKFMVYLQKENIIDESGMPKERFSAEFPKEGPSILRIQQVVRGDSAAYFCASSPASGTNNEQFFGPGTRLTVL.